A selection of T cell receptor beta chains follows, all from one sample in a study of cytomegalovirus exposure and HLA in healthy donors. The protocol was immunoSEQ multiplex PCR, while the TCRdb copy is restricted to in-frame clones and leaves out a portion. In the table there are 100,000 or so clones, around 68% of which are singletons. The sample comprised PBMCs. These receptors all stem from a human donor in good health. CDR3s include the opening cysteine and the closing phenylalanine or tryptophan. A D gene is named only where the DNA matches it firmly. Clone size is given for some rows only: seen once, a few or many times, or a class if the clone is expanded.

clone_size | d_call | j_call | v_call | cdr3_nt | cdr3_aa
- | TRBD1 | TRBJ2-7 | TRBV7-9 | TGTGCCAGCAGCACCCGGGACAGGCCCTCCGAGCAGTACTTC | CASSTRDRPSEQYF
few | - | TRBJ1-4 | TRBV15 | TGTGCCACCAGCAGAGATCCCGGGGGGAATGAAAAACTGTTTTTT | CATSRDPGGNEKLFF
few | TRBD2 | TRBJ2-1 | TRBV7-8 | TGTGCCAGCAGGATGACGGGAGGAAGGTACAATGAGCAGTTCTTC | CASRMTGGRYNEQFF
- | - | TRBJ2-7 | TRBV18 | TGTGCCAGCTCACTCCGGGGTTCCAACTACGAGCAGTACTTC | CASSLRGSNYEQYF
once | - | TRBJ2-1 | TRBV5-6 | TGTGCCAGCAGCTTGGCTCTGTGGGATGGGGCAACTTACAATGAGCAGTTCTTC | CASSLALWDGATYNEQFF
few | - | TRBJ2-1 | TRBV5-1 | TGCGCCAGCAGCACCTACCCCATTACTAATTACAATGAGCAGTTCTTC | CASSTYPITNYNEQFF
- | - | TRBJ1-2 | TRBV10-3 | TGTGCCATCAGCGATGTCAGGGTAGACTATGGCTACACCTTC | CAISDVRVDYGYTF
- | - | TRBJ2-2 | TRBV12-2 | TGTGCAAGTCGCTTAGCCTCAGGGAGAAGGGGGACCGGGGAGCTGTTTTTT | CASRLASGRRGTGELFF
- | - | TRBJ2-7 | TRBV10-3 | TGTGCCATCAGTGAGTCGAGCTTTGTAGGGGCCGGCGAGCAGTACTTC | CAISESSFVGAGEQYF
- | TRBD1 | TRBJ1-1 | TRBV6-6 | TGTGCCAGCAGTTACTCTGGGGACAGTTACACTGAAGCTTTCTTT | CASSYSGDSYTEAFF
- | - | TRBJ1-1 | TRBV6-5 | TGTGCCAGCAGTTACGGTCTCGGGAACACTGAAGCTTTCTTT | CASSYGLGNTEAFF
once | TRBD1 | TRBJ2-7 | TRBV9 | TGTGCCAGCAGCGTGAGTGGGACAGGGGGCTCCGAGCAGTACTTC | CASSVSGTGGSEQYF